Listed below are T cell receptor beta chains from one sample, sequenced in a study of regulatory T cells in long-lasting Graves disease. Each CDR3 protein is one row after TCRdb ran MiXCR on the multiplex PCR reads. The sample includes 400,000 to 500,000 distinct CDR3 sequences, 13% to 15% of them seen just once. This sample also belongs to another study, concerning T cells in Graves' hyperthyroidism and ophthalmopathy.

The starting material was peripheral blood mononuclear cells (PBMCs), obtained at new diagnosis, from a patient treated with antithyroid drugs. These receptors all come from a woman aged 45 to 65 with Graves disease. Both conserved end residues are part of each CDR3. A D gene is named only where the DNA matches it firmly. The size field is filled for only some rows; it gives once, few, many or a size class.

j_call,clone_size,d_call,v_call,cdr3_aa,cdr3_nt
TRBJ2-7,many,TRBD2,TRBV11-2,CASGGTSGNYEQYF,TGTGCCAGCGGAGGTACTAGCGGGAACTACGAGCAGTACTTC
TRBJ2-3,-,-,TRBV29-1,CSVDSLLPTSNRWTDTQYF,TGCAGCGTTGATTCCCTACTTCCTACTAGCAACCGATGGACAGATACGCAGTATTTT
TRBJ1-3,many,-,TRBV28,CASSLHGGGNTIYF,TGTGCCAGCAGTTTACATGGGGGAGGAAACACCATATATTTT
TRBJ2-5,few,TRBD2,TRBV9,CASSASGTSGATQETQYF,TGTGCCAGCAGCGCCTCCGGGACTAGCGGGGCAACTCAAGAGACCCAGTACTTC
TRBJ2-1,many,TRBD2,TRBV5-6,CASSHISGSIHEQFF,TGTGCCAGCAGCCACATTAGCGGGAGTATCCATGAGCAGTTCTTC
TRBJ2-4,-,TRBD2,TRBV2,CASSRDRGGLAGLSEQYF,TGTGCCAGCAGCCGGGACAGGGGCGGACTAGCGGGATTAAGTGAGCAGTACTTC
TRBJ2-2,-,TRBD2,TRBV30,CAWSGLSGSYTGELFF,TGTGCCTGGAGTGGACTTAGCGGGAGTTACACCGGGGAGCTGTTTTTT
TRBJ1-1,many,-,TRBV7-9,CASSLDGDTEAFF,TGTGCCAGCAGCTTAGATGGTGACACTGAAGCTTTCTTT
TRBJ1-2,-,TRBD1,TRBV5-1,CASSPPDRGLIGYTF,TGCGCCAGCAGCCCCCCGGACAGGGGGCTTATTGGCTACACCTTC
TRBJ2-6,many,-,TRBV28,CATGMTSGANVLTF,TGTGCCACGGGAATGACCTCTGGGGCCAACGTCCTGACTTTC
TRBJ2-1,-,TRBD2,TRBV7-9,CASSGRGGSSYNEQFF,TGTGCCAGCAGCGGGCGGGGCGGGAGCTCCTACAATGAGCAGTTCTTC
TRBJ2-7,many,-,TRBV3-1,CASSDDSPYEQYF,TGTGCCAGCAGCGATGACAGCCCGTACGAGCAGTACTTC
TRBJ1-1,many,-,TRBV3-1,CASSQALVNTEAFF,TGTGCCAGCAGCCAAGCCCTGGTGAACACTGAAGCTTTCTTT